These T cell receptor beta chains were read from a single sample in a study of cytomegalovirus exposure and HLA in healthy donors. Clones were read by immunoSEQ multiplex PCR, and TCRdb kept only the in-frame ones, dropping some. The sample yields more than 95,000 clones, approximately 17% seen once. The specimen sequenced was PBMCs. Receptors were obtained from a female donor in good health and CMV-seropositive. CDR3s include the opening cysteine and the closing phenylalanine or tryptophan. The order of the fields is J gene, D gene, V gene, clone size, CDR3 DNA, CDR3 protein. A D gene is named only where the DNA matches it firmly. A row's size may be missing; if present it is once, few, many or a size class.

TRBJ2-5,NA,TRBV2,many,TGTGCCAGCAGTGGGGGGGATACCCAGACCCAGTACTTC,CASSGGDTQTQYF
TRBJ1-5,NA,TRBV2,few,TGTGCCAGCAGTGAAGCGCTTTCGGGGGGCGGGAATCAGCCCCAGCATTTT,CASSEALSGGGNQPQHF
TRBJ2-3,NA,TRBV10-1,few,TGCGCCAGCAGTGAGACGAGAGGTTTACGCGCGCAGTATTTT,CASSETRGLRAQYF
TRBJ1-1,TRBD1,TRBV27,NA,TGTGCCAGCAGTTTAAGCAGGACAGGGGGCTTCGAAGCTTTCTTT,CASSLSRTGGFEAFF
TRBJ1-5,NA,TRBV5-1,few,TGCGCCAGCAGCCTCGGGACTGGGAATCAGCCCCAGCATTTT,CASSLGTGNQPQHF
TRBJ2-1,TRBD1,TRBV5-6,NA,TGTGCCAGCAACCCAATACAGGGGATCGGTGAGCAGTTCTTC,CASNPIQGIGEQFF
TRBJ2-7,TRBD1,TRBV5-6,NA,TGTGCCAGCAGCATAGGCCGGGACAGGGGCCACGAGCAGTACTTC,CASSIGRDRGHEQYF
TRBJ1-2,TRBD1,TRBV5-1,NA,TGCGCCAGCAGCTTGGCAGGGGGCTATGGCTACACCTTC,CASSLAGGYGYTF
TRBJ2-7,NA,TRBV5-6,few,TGTGCCAGCAGCCTCCGGACAGCGTTGGACGAGCAGTACTTC,CASSLRTALDEQYF
TRBJ2-7,TRBD2,TRBV19,NA,TGTGCCAGTAGTGGACCCCTAGCGGGTTTCTCCTACGAGCAGTACTTC,CASSGPLAGFSYEQYF
TRBJ1-4,NA,TRBV6-6,NA,TGTGCCAGCAGTTACTCCGGCGGACAGAATGAAAAACTGTTTTTT,CASSYSGGQNEKLFF
TRBJ1-6,TRBD1,TRBV5-4,few,TGTGCCAGCAGCGGGGACAGCTATAATTCACCCCTCCACTTT,CASSGDSYNSPLHF
TRBJ2-1,TRBD2,TRBV2,NA,TGTGCCAGTTCTTGGACTAGCGGAGACCTAGAGCAGTTCTTC,CASSWTSGDLEQFF
TRBJ1-2,NA,TRBV5-6,NA,TGTGCCAGCAGTTATCAGGGTAATAACTATGGCTACACCTTC,CASSYQGNNYGYTF
TRBJ2-1,TRBD2,TRBV15,NA,TGTGCCACCAGCAGAGATTTAGCGGGAGCCTACAATGAGCAGTTCTTC,CATSRDLAGAYNEQFF
TRBJ2-7,NA,TRBV28,NA,TGTGCCAGCAGTTTGCCTGGTAGTCGGAGGGGCGGCGAGCAGTACTTC,CASSLPGSRRGGEQYF